What follows are 15 T cell receptor beta chains derived from one specimen sequenced in a study of shared clonotypes between healthy human individuals. As defined, naive CD8 cells were CD45RO-negative and positively selected for CCR7, with terminally differentiated effector memory CD45RA+ cells excluded. TCRdb keeps only in-frame clones here, not all; method: immunoSEQ multiplex PCR. In the table there are some 2.1 million clones, roughly 95% of which are singletons. Specimen: naive CD8+ T cells from PBMCs. Source of these receptors: a young man in good health. Some clones in this sample may be carry-over from other donors' samples.

This chain joins TRBV9 and TRBJ2-3; TRBD2 matches 8 bases. Germline assignment: CDR1 SGDLS and CDR2 YYNGEE. The V gene end was trimmed by 3 bases and the J gene end by 1 base; junction bases not matched to a gene: 16. The CDR3 is 19 residues long. CDR3 coding DNA: TGTGCCAGCAGCGGGAGCGGGGGCCCCTGGGGAGATGGCACAGATACGCAGTATTTT. Encoded protein: CASSGSGGPWGDGTDTQYF.

Of note for this clone: Other DNA variants within this sample encode the same CDR3. Here the CDR3 reads CASSPNPSSYNEQFF. The CDR3 DNA is TGTGCCAGCAGTCCAAATCCGAGCTCCTACAATGAGCAGTTCTTC. The J gene is TRBJ2-1, the V gene TRBV27; D unresolved. Germline V CDR1 and CDR2: MNHEY, SMNVEV (reference sequence). The CDR3 has 15 amino acids. V lost 5 bases and J 0 bases, leaving 11 bases between the germline ends.

The chain employs TRBV9 and TRBJ2-2; TRBD1 is a possible D gene (6 bases). This CDR3 spans 15 amino acids. Trimming removed 0 bases at V and 8 bases at J, with 14 bases between. CDR1 SGDLS and CDR2 YYNGEE come from the germline V gene. The CDR3, as DNA: TGTGCCAGCAGCGTAGAGCCAGGGGTCGGGGGGGAGCTGTTTTTT. Translating it yields CASSVEPGVGGELFF.

This chain links TRBV21-1 with TRBJ2-5; the table assigns TRBD1, which was not confirmed against the DNA. TRBV21-1 is labeled a pseudogene. This CDR3 contains 11 residues. CDR3 coding DNA: TGTGCCAGCAGGGGGCTGGAGACCCAGTACTTC. Translated, it gives CASRGLETQYF.

The genes are TRBV30 and TRBJ1-2; D unresolved. Trimming stripped 0 bases from V and 3 bases from J, with 11 bases between. CDR3 length: 14 amino acids. Germline V gives CDR1 GTSNPN, CDR2 SVGIG (reference sequence). The CDR3 reads CAWSVRWAHYGYTF. In DNA, the CDR3 is TGTGCCTGGAGTGTCAGGTGGGCCCACTATGGCTACACCTTC.

This chain connects TRBV5-6 to TRBJ2-7; TRBD1 matches at 7 bases. Germline lookup yields CDR1 SGHDT and CDR2 YYEEEE. This CDR3 region has 15 residues. Trimming removed 4 bases from V and 0 bases from J; junction bases left unmatched: 7. CDR3 loop: CASSQTGASSYEQYF. CDR3 DNA: TGTGCCAGCAGCCAAACAGGGGCATCCTCCTACGAGCAGTACTTC.

The chain combines TRBV4-3 with TRBJ1-1; TRBD1 might be the D (5 bases). The CDR3 contains 14 residues. Germline-derived CDR1 and CDR2 are LGHNA and YSLEER. The ends were cut back, 0 bases at V and 7 bases at J, with 12 bases in the middle. CDR3 amino acids: CASSQDRWDGEAFF. CDR3 DNA sequence: TGCGCCAGCAGCCAAGATCGGTGGGACGGTGAAGCTTTCTTT.

The chain recombines TRBV6-6 with TRBJ2-2; a weak D match, TRBD1 (5 bases). Trimming cost V 4 bases and J 6 bases, with 6 bases left between them. There are 12 residues in the CDR3. The germline V gene has CDR1 MNHNY and CDR2 SVGAGI (reference sequence). The CDR3 nucleotides read TGTGCCAGCAGTTTAGGGGCCGGGGAGCTGTTTTTT. Its protein product is CASSLGAGELFF.

A remark on this clone: This sample also contains other DNA sequences that code for the same CDR3. The chain has TRBV9 and TRBJ1-4, with unresolved D. In germline, CDR1 is SGDLS, CDR2 YYNGEE. CDR3 length: 14 amino acids. Trimming shortened V by 0 bases and J by 5 bases, and 8 bases separated the two germline ends. Written as DNA, the CDR3 is TGTGCCAGCAGCGTAGAAGGAGGAAATGAAAAACTGTTTTTT. Its translation: CASSVEGGNEKLFF.

The chain employs TRBV10-1 and TRBJ2-5, with TRBD1 as a possible D gene (6 bases). The CDR3 runs to 17 residues. In germline, CDR1 is WNHNN, CDR2 SYGVQD (reference sequence). V lost 0 bases and J lost 6, with 20 bases in between. CDR3 loop: CASSESGRDNVRQTQYF. CDR3 coding DNA: TGCGCCAGCAGTGAGTCGGGTAGGGACAACGTTCGACAGACCCAGTACTTC.

This clone was picked up one time. V is TRBV9 and J is TRBJ1-2; D not certain. Trimming took 3 bases from V and 2 from J, leaving 14 bases between them. The CDR3 is made up of 15 amino acids. Germline V CDR1 and CDR2: SGDLS, YYNGEE. This chain's CDR3 is CASSAPEVWNYGYTF. DNA for the CDR3: TGTGCCAGCAGCGCCCCTGAGGTTTGGAACTATGGCTACACCTTC.

The chain recombines TRBV7-9 with TRBJ2-5; D is uncertain. CDR3 length: 14 amino acids. Germline-derived CDR1 and CDR2 are SEHNR and FQNEAQ (reference sequence). V gave up 1 base and J gave up 4 bases, with 10 bases separating them. CDR3 sequence: CASSLVGQSETQYF. The CDR3 bases are TGTGCCAGCAGCTTAGTAGGGCAGTCAGAGACCCAGTACTTC.

This rearrangement joins TRBV10-2 to TRBJ2-1; either TRBD1 or TRBD2 may supply D (5 bases each). The germline gives CDR1 WSHSY, CDR2 SAAADI. V was cut by 4 bases and J by 8 bases, with 12 bases left in between. The CDR3 covers 13 residues. In nucleotides, the CDR3 is TGCGCCAGCAGTGCGAGCGTGGGGGATGAGCAGTTCTTC. Translation gives CASSASVGDEQFF.

The rearrangement joins TRBV7-9 to TRBJ2-1; D remains ambiguous. V was clipped by 3 bases and J by 7 bases, with 10 bases between them. Germline V gene lookup returns CDR1 SEHNR and CDR2 FQNEAQ (reference sequence). The CDR3 is made up of 13 amino acids. The CDR3 loop reads CASSLSDTNEQFF. CDR3 bases: TGTGCCAGCAGCTTGTCTGATACGAATGAGCAGTTCTTC.

This clone has a handful of counts. Other nucleotide sequences from this sample produce the same CDR3. The chain links TRBV11-2 to TRBJ2-7; D may be TRBD2 (5 bases). V was clipped by 1 base and J by 2 bases, with 6 bases between them. CDR1 is SGHAT and CDR2 is FQNNGV in the germline V gene. The CDR3 length is 13 residues. CDR3 nucleotide sequence: TGTGCCAGCAGCTTAGGAGGGACCTACGAGCAGTACTTC. This sequence encodes CASSLGGTYEQYF. The whole variable domain, filled in from reference TRBV11-2 and TRBJ2-7, reads EAGVAQSPRYKIIEKRQSVAFWCNPISGHATLYWYQQILGQGPKLLIQFQNNGVVDDSQLPKDRFSAERLKGVDSTLKIQPAKLEDSAVYLCASSLGGTYEQYFGPGTRLTVT.